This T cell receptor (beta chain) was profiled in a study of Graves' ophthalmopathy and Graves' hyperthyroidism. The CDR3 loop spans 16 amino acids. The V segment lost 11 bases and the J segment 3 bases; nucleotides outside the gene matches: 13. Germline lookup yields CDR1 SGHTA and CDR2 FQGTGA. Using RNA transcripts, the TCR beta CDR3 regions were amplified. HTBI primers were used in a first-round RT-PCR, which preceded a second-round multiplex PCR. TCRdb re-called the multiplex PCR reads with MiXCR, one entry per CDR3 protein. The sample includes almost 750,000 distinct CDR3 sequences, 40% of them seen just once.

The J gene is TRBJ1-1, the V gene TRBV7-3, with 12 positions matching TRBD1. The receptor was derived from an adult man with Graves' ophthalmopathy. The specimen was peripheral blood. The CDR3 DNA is TGTGCCTGGAGTCGAGGGACAGGGGGCCTTTACACTGAAGCTTTCTTT. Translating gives CAWSRGTGGLYTEAFF.